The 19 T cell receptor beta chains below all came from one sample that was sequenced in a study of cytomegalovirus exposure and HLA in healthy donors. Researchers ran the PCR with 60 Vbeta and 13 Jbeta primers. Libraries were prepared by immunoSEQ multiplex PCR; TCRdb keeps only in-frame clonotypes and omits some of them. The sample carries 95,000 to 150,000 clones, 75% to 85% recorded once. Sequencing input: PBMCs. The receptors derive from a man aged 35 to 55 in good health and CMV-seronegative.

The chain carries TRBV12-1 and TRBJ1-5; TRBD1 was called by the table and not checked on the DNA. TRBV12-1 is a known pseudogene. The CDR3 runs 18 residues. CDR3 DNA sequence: TGTGCCAGCAGCCCGTCCCGGGACAGGGACTATAGCAATCAGCCCCAGCATTTT. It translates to CASSPSRDRDYSNQPQHF.

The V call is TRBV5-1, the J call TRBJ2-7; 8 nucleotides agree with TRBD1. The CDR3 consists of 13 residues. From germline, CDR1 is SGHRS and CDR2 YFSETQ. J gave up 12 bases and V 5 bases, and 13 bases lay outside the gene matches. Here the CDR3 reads CASRFSGQVTRYF. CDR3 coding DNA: TGCGCCAGCAGATTTTCGGGACAGGTGACTCGGTACTTC.

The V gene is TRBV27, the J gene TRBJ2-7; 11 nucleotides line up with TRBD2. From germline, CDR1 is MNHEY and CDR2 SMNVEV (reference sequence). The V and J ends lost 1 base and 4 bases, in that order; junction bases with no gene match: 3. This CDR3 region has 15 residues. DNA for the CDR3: TGTGCCAGCAGTTTATGGACTAGCGGGTCTTACGAGCAGTACTTC. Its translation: CASSLWTSGSYEQYF.

In DNA form, the CDR3 reads TGTGCCAGCAAACAGGGAAACTATGGCTACACCTTC. It encodes CASKQGNYGYTF. The chain combines TRBV28 with TRBJ1-2; D might be TRBD1 (6 bases). With 7 bases removed from V and 2 bases from J, the gap between germline ends came to 8 bases. The CDR3 is 12 amino acids. Germline-derived CDR1 and CDR2 are MDHEN and SYDVKM.

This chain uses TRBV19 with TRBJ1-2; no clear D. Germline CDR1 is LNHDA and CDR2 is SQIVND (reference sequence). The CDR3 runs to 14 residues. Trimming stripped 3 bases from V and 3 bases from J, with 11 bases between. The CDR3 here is CASSMERVDYGYTF. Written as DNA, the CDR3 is TGTGCCAGTAGTATGGAACGGGTGGACTATGGCTACACCTTC.

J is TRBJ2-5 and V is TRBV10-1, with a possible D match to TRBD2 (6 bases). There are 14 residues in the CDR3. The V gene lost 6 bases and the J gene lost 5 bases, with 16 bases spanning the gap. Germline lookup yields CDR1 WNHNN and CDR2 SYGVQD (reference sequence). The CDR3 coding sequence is TGCGCCAGCAGAATACGGGACTTGAGGGAGACCCAGTACTTC. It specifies CASRIRDLRETQYF.

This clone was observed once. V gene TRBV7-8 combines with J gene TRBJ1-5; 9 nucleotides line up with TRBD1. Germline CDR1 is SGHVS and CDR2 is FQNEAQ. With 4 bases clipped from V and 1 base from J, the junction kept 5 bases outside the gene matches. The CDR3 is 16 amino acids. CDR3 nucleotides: TGTGCCAGCAGCTATCGGACAGGGGCAAGCAATCAGCCCCAGCATTTT. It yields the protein CASSYRTGASNQPQHF.

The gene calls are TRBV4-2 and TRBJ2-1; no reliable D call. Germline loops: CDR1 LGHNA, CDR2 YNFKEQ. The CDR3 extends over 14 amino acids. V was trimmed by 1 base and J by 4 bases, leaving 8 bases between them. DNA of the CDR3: TGTGCCAGCAGCCAAGGGGCTGATTACAATGAGCAGTTCTTC. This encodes CASSQGADYNEQFF.

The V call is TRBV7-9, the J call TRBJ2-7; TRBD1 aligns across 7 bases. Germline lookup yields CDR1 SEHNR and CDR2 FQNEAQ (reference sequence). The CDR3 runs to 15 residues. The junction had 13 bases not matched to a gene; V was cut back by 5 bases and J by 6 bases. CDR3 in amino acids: CASSTTGATLGEQYF. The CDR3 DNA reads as TGTGCCAGCAGCACTACAGGGGCCACCCTTGGCGAGCAGTACTTC. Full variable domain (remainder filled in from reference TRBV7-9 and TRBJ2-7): DTGVSQNPRHKITKRGQNVTFRCDPISEHNRLYWYRQTLGQGPEFLTYFQNEAQLEKSRLLSDRFSAERPKGSFSTLEIQRTEQGDSAMYLCASSTTGATLGEQYFGPGTRLTVT.

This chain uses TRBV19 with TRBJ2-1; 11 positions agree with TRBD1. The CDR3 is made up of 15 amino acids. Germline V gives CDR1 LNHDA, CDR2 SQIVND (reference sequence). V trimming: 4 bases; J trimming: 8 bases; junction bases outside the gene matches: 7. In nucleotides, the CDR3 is TGTGCCAGTAGTAGCTCCAGGACAGGGGGCCATGAGCAGTTCTTC. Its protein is CASSSSRTGGHEQFF.

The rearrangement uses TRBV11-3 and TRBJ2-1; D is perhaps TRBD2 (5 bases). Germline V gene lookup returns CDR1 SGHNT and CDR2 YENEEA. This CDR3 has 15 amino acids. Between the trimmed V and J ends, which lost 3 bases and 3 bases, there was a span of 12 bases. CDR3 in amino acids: CASSFSGSIYNEQFF. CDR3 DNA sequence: TGTGCCAGCAGCTTCAGCGGCTCAATCTACAATGAGCAGTTCTTC.

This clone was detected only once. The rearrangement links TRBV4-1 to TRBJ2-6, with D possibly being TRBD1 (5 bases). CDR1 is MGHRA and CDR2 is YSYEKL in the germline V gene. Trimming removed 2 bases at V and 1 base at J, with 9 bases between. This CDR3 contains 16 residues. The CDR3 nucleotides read TGCGCCAGCAGCCAAAGAACAGGTTCTGGGGCCAACGTCCTGACTTTC. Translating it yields CASSQRTGSGANVLTF.

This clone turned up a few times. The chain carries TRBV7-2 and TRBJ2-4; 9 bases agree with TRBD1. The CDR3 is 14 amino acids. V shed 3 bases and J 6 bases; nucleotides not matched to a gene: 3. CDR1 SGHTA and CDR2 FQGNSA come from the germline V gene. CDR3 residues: CASSFSQGANIQYF. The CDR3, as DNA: TGTGCCAGCAGCTTTTCACAGGGGGCAAACATTCAGTACTTC.

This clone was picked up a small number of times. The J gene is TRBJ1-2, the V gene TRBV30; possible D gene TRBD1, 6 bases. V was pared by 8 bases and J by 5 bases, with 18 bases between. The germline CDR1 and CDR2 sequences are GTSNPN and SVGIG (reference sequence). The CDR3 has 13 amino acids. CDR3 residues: CARDDRFRYGYTF. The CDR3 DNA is TGTGCCCGCGATGACAGGTTTCGTTATGGCTACACCTTC.

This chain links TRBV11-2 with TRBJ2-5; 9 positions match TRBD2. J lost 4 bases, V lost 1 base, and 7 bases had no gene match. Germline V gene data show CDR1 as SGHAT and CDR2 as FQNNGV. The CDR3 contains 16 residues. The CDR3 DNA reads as TGTGCCAGCAGCTTAGCCCCCAGCGGGGGGCGAGAGACCCAGTACTTC. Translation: CASSLAPSGGRETQYF.

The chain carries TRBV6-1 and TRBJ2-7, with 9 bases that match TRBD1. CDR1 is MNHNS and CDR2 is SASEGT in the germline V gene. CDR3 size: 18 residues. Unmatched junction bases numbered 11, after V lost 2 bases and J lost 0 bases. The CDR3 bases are TGTGCCAGCAGTGAACACAGGGGGCTTAAGGTCAACTCCTACGAGCAGTACTTC. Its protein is CASSEHRGLKVNSYEQYF.

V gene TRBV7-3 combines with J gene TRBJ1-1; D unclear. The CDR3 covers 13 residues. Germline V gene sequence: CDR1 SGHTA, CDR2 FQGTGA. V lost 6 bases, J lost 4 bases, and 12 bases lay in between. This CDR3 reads CASSQTPSTEAFF. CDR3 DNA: TGTGCCAGCAGTCAGACACCATCCACTGAAGCTTTCTTT. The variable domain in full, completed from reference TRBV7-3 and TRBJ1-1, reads GAGVSQTPSNKVTEKGKYVELRCDPISGHTALYWYRQSLGQGPEFLIYFQGTGAADDSGLPNDRFFAVRPEGSVSTLKIQRTERGDSAVYLCASSQTPSTEAFFGQGTRLTVV.

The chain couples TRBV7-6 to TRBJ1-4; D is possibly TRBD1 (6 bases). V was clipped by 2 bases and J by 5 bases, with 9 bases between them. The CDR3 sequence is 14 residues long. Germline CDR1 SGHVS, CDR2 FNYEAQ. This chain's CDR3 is CASSLLQGNEKLFF. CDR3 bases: TGTGCCAGCAGCTTATTACAGGGAAATGAAAAACTGTTTTTT.

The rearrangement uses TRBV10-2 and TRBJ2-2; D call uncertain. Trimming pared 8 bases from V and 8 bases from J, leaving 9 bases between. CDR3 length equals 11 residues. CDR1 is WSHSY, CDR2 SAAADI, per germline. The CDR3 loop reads CASGGPGELFF. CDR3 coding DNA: TGCGCCAGCGGTGGTCCTGGGGAGCTGTTTTTT.